This T cell receptor beta chain was obtained from a study of cytomegalovirus exposure and HLA in healthy donors. The PCR employed 60 Vbeta primers together with 13 Jbeta primers. Only in-frame clones appear in the TCRdb table, and some are missing; sequencing was by immunoSEQ multiplex PCR. The table shows around 200,000 clones, with 79% occurring only once. This CDR3 contains 17 residues. The chain combines TRBV21-1 with TRBJ2-7; TRBD2, the D gene given by the table, was not confirmed from the DNA. TRBV21-1 constitutes a pseudogene. The sequenced sample was PBMCs. The sequence was collected from a woman aged 18-35 years in good health and CMV-seronegative. The CDR3 loop is CASSKFLFGTSDHEQYF. The CDR3 DNA follows: TGTGCCAGCAGCAAATTTCTGTTTGGGACTAGCGACCACGAGCAGTACTTC.